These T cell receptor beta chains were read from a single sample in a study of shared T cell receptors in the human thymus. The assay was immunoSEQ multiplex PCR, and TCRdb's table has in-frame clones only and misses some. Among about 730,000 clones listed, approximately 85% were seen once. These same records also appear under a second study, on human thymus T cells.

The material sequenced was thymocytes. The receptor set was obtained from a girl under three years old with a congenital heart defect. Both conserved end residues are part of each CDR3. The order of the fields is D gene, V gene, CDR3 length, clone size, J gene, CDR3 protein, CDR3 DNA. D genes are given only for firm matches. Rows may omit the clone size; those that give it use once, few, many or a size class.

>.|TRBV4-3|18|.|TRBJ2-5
CASSQIPPGRRARETQYF
TGCGCCAGCAGCCAAATACCCCCGGGGAGGAGGGCCCGGGAGACCCAGTACTTC
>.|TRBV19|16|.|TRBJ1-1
CASSQTQRQLHTEAFF
TGTGCCAGTAGCCAAACCCAAAGACAGTTACACACTGAAGCTTTCTTT
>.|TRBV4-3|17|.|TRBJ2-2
CASSQELQGSDTGELFF
TGCGCCAGCAGCCAAGAGCTTCAGGGGAGCGACACCGGGGAGCTGTTTTTT
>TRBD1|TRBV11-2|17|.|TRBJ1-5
CASSQDRGGIGNQPQHF
TGTGCCAGCAGCCAGGACAGGGGAGGGATCGGCAATCAGCCCCAGCATTTT
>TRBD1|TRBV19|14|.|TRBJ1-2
CASSIRTGTYGYTF
TGTGCCAGTAGTATTCGGACAGGGACCTATGGCTACACCTTC
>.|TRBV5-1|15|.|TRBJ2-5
CASSCKAGAQETQYF
TGCGCCAGCAGCTGCAAAGCGGGTGCCCAAGAGACCCAGTACTTC
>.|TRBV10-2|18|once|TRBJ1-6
CASSDGSWHEAGNSPLHF
TGCGCCAGCAGTGATGGATCCTGGCATGAGGCCGGGAATTCACCCCTCCACTTT
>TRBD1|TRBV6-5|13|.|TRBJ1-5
CATRQGLNQPQHF
TGTGCCACCAGACAGGGCCTAAATCAGCCCCAGCATTTT
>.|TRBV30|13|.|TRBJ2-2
CAWSVRSTGELFF
TGTGCCTGGAGTGTACGGAGCACCGGGGAGCTGTTTTTT
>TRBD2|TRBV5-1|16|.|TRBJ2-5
CASSLGLAGEQETQYF
TGCGCCAGCAGCTTGGGGTTAGCGGGGGAACAAGAGACCCAGTACTTC
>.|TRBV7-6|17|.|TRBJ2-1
CASSLGYGTPVYNEQFF
TGTGCCAGCAGCTTAGGGTATGGGACTCCCGTGTACAATGAGCAGTTCTTC
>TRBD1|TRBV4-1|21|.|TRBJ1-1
CASSQDQGGFFRTGNNTEAFF
TGCGCCAGCAGCCAAGATCAAGGGGGTTTCTTCCGGACAGGAAATAACACTGAAGCTTTCTTT
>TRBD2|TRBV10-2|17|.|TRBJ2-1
CASSEASGGAGPNEQFF
TGCGCCAGCAGTGAGGCTAGCGGGGGGGCCGGACCTAATGAGCAGTTCTTC
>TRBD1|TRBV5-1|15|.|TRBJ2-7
CASSADRGRAYEQYF
TGCGCCAGCAGCGCCGACAGGGGGCGAGCTTACGAGCAGTACTTC
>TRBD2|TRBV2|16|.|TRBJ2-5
CASSATTSGGLETQYF
TGTGCCAGCAGCGCAACGACTAGCGGGGGGTTAGAGACCCAGTACTTC
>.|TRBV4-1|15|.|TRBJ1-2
CASSQVGRARYGYTF
TGCGCCAGCAGCCAAGTCGGCAGGGCCCGCTATGGCTACACCTTC
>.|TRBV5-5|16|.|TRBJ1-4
CASSSPGTATNEKLFF
TGTGCCAGCAGCTCCCCAGGGACTGCAACTAATGAAAAACTGTTTTTT
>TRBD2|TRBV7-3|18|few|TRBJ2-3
CASSLTMRRGGYTDTQYF
TGTGCCAGCAGCTTAACGATGCGGCGGGGGGGGTACACAGATACGCAGTATTTT
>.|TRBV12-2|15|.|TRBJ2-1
CASRLAGQGGNEQFF
TGTGCAAGTCGCTTAGCGGGACAGGGGGGCAATGAGCAGTTCTTC
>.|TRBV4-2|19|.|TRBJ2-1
CASSQILPWGHKSYNEQFF
TGTGCCAGCAGCCAAATATTGCCGTGGGGACATAAGTCCTACAATGAGCAGTTCTTC
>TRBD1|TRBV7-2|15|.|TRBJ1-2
CASSTPDRGRYGYTF
TGTGCCAGCAGCACCCCGGACAGGGGTCGATATGGCTACACCTTC
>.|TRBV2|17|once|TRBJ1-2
CASTDGTGLSISYGYTF
TGTGCCAGCACCGATGGCACAGGGCTCAGCATTTCTTATGGCTACACCTTC
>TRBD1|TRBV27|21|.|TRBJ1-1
CASSFGPPPPFDRVKNTEAFF
TGTGCCAGCAGTTTTGGCCCCCCCCCTCCCTTCGACAGGGTGAAGAACACTGAAGCTTTCTTT
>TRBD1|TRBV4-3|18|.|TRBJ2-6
CASSPRTGPTSGANVLTF
TGCGCCAGCAGCCCCCGGACAGGACCCACCTCTGGGGCCAACGTCCTGACTTTC
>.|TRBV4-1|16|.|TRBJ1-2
CASSQHRRDFDYGYTF
TGCGCCAGCAGCCAGCATCGGAGGGATTTCGACTATGGCTACACCTTC
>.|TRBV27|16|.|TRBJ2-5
CASSLSKRGSQETQYF
TGTGCCAGCAGTCTATCGAAGAGAGGGTCCCAAGAGACCCAGTACTTC
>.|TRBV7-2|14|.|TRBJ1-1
CASSSIGGNTEAFF
TGTGCCAGCAGCTCGATAGGAGGGAACACTGAAGCTTTCTTT